What follows are 9 T cell receptor beta chains derived from one specimen sequenced in a study of blood T cell repertoires in COVID-19. The data were produced by immunoSEQ multiplex PCR, yet TCRdb's version contains in-frame clones alone and is incomplete. This sample carries about 69,000 clones, roughly 89% of them seen once, and the ten largest clones take about 5%. The sample consisted of peripheral blood. Receptors were obtained from a man aged 45 to 65 with acute or convalescent COVID-19.

The genes are TRBV5-5 and TRBJ2-7; TRBD1 aligns across 7 bases. Germline V CDR1 and CDR2: SGHKS, YYEKEE (reference sequence). With V trimmed by 3 bases and J by 1 base, 4 bases remained unmatched. The CDR3 spans 14 residues. CDR3 nucleotides: TGTGCCAGCAGCTCGACAGGGTCGTCCTACGAGCAGTACTTC. Its translation: CASSSTGSSYEQYF.

The gene calls are TRBV5-8 and TRBJ2-7; 8 bases line up with TRBD2. V lost 2 bases and J lost 2; bases outside the gene matches: 3. The germline gives CDR1 SGHTS, CDR2 YDEGEE. The CDR3 runs to 14 residues. DNA of the CDR3: TGTGCCAGCAGCTTACGGGAGGGGACCTACGAGCAGTACTTC. Translation gives CASSLREGTYEQYF. Full variable domain (remainder filled in from reference TRBV5-8 and TRBJ2-7): EAGVTQSPTHLIKTRGQQATLRCSPISGHTSVYWYQQALGLGLQFLLWYDEGEERNRGNFPPRFSGRQFPNYSSELNVNALELEDSALYLCASSLREGTYEQYFGPGTRLTVT.

With regard to this clone: Within the sample, other DNA sequences also encode this same CDR3. The genes are TRBV7-2 and TRBJ2-5, with 11 nucleotides matching TRBD2. CDR1 is SGHTA and CDR2 is FQGNSA in the germline V gene. J was trimmed by 1 base and V by 5 bases; bases with no gene match: 6. The CDR3 length is 16 residues. The CDR3 nucleotides are TGTGCCAGCAGCCTCGGGCTAGCGGGAGGCCAAGAGACCCAGTACTTC. Amino acids: CASSLGLAGGQETQYF.

V is TRBV4-1 and J is TRBJ2-3, with 7 bases aligning to TRBD1. The CDR3 covers 15 residues. CDR1 is MGHRA and CDR2 is YSYEKL in the germline V gene. Trimming removed 5 bases from V and 5 bases from J; junction bases left unmatched: 10. CDR3 in DNA: TGCGCCAGCAGCTTCGCCGGGACAGCCGGAGATACGCAGTATTTT. It translates to CASSFAGTAGDTQYF.

V usage is TRBV18 and J usage is TRBJ2-3; 7 bases are shared with TRBD1. Per the germline V gene, CDR1 is KGHSH and CDR2 is LQKENI. The CDR3 spans 17 residues. The V and J ends lost 2 bases and 0 bases, in that order; junction bases with no gene match: 8. The CDR3 coding sequence is TGTGCCAGCTCACCAGGCCAACCAGGGGGTAGCACAGATACGCAGTATTTT. Its translation: CASSPGQPGGSTDTQYF. The whole variable domain, remainder taken from reference TRBV18 and TRBJ2-3, is NAGVMQNPRHLVRRRGQEARLRCSPMKGHSHVYWYRQLPEEGLKFMVYLQKENIIDESGMPKERFSAEFPKEGPSILRIQQVVRGDSAAYFCASSPGQPGGSTDTQYFGPGTRLTVL.

The rearrangement uses TRBV12-5 and TRBJ2-5; possibly TRBD1 for D (6 bases). The CDR3 consists of 14 residues. CDR1 and CDR2 (germline): LGHNT, FRNRAP. Trimming took off 5 bases at V and 1 base at J, with 11 bases between the two ends. In nucleotides, the CDR3 is TGTGCTAGTGGTCCCAGGACAGTCCAAGAGACCCAGTACTTC. Translation gives CASGPRTVQETQYF.

This clone has a handful of counts. The V and J genes are TRBV10-3 and TRBJ2-2; D may be TRBD2 (6 bases). The CDR3 totals 13 residues. CDR1 ENHRY and CDR2 SYGVKD come from the germline V gene. The germline V and J ends were trimmed by 8 bases and 5 bases, with 12 bases remaining between them. The CDR3 DNA is TGTGCCATCGTTAATAGCGGTACCGGGGAGCTGTTTTTT. Its translation is CAIVNSGTGELFF.

The V gene is TRBV4-1, the J gene TRBJ2-7; 11 bases are a match to TRBD1. Germline V lookup: CDR1 MGHRA, CDR2 YSYEKL. The CDR3 extends over 16 amino acids. After removal of 4 bases from V and 3 bases from J, the junction contained 8 bases not matched to a gene. The CDR3 sequence: CASSLLAGQGGYEQYF. As DNA, the CDR3 is TGCGCCAGCAGCCTCCTGGCGGGACAGGGGGGCTACGAGCAGTACTTC.

This chain joins TRBV28 and TRBJ1-1; the D gene is possibly TRBD1 (5 bases). The V end lost 8 bases, the J end lost 3 bases, and 16 bases lay between the germline ends. The CDR3 extends over 14 amino acids. Germline CDR1 and CDR2: MDHEN and SYDVKM. The CDR3, as DNA: TGTGCCAGCCGAAGGTTGGGGCTGGACACTGAAGCTTTCTTT. Translating it yields CASRRLGLDTEAFF.